This TCR beta chain originates from a study of blood T cell repertoires in COVID-19. Study processing details: For nucleated cells, counts were estimated from reference gene primer amplification. The protocol was immunoSEQ multiplex PCR, while the TCRdb copy is restricted to in-frame clones and leaves out a portion. The DNA was the basis for D and trimming; V, J and clone size are from that table. Altogether over 140,000 clones are present, more than 60% being singletons, with the ten largest covering roughly 8.6%. This TCR was recovered from a woman aged 45-65 years with active or convalescent COVID-19. The sequenced material came from peripheral blood.

The CDR3 nucleotides read TGTGCCAGCCGACAGGGGGCGAGTGTGAAACTGAACACTGAAGCTTTCTTT. It codes for CASRQGASVKLNTEAFF. The chain joins TRBV19 to TRBJ1-1, with 10 nucleotides matching TRBD1. Trimming cost V 9 bases and J 0 bases; bases outside gene matches: 13. The germline CDR1 and CDR2 sequences are LNHDA and SQIVND (reference sequence). This CDR3 contains 17 residues.